This TCR beta chain was sequenced for a study of T cell responses to AZD1222 COVID-19 vaccine. Study conclusions and caveats: It should be noted that donors were predominantly white British and more often female, and clonal diversity was possibly underestimated. The study identified only five to seven AZD1222 recipients as seropositive at baseline. There were repertoire samples only from the period after the peak T cell response. Along spike, vaccine-associated CD4 TCRs were found throughout, with dominance at 160-218 and 743-854.

J was trimmed by 2 bases and V by 1 base; bases with no gene match: 3. Germline values: CDR1 MGHRA, CDR2 YSYEKL. This CDR3 region has 16 residues. A note on this clone: The antigen is undetermined.

Sequencing was performed with immunoSEQ multiplex PCR; in TCRdb, only in-frame clones are kept and a portion is missing. This sample has around 170,000 clones, with approximately 90% found just once. The chain links TRBV4-1 to TRBJ2-1, with 9 bases matching TRBD2. The source of this sequence is an adult in good health. Sequences were derived from peripheral blood, sampled on day 0 of AZD1222 vaccination. The CDR3 bases are TGCGCCAGCAGCCAAGCTGGCGGGAGGGCCTACAATGAGCAGTTCTTC. This translates into CASSQAGGRAYNEQFF.